This T cell receptor (beta chain) was profiled in a study of human T cells and chemical hapten exposure. Study-level background: Among samples, TCR yields varied mainly because of small differences in pooled library volume. General observations from the study: Unchanged with DPC sensitization were TCRs above 1 in 1000 frequency.

The sample's time point: healthy volunteer bleed at 6 weeks. The total RNA was obtained from whole blood that was not fractionated. This clonotype was found a few times. As yet, its antigen is unknown. The library labeled individual cDNA molecules by adding unique molecular identifiers to them. Under the authors' procedure: Samples had a median of 95,638 TCRs, ranging roughly 20,000 to 690,600. TCRdb re-analysed the RACE reads in MiXCR, keeping a single row per CDR3 protein. For this entry, the V and J calls and clone size follow TCRdb and not the study's own pipeline. The repertoire has 55,000 to 75,000 distinct CDR3 sequences, about 6% of them found once; the top ten carry roughly 3.5%. Sequencing input: whole blood. The source is a female donor in good health. Some clones in this sample may be carry-over from other donors' samples.

In DNA, the CDR3 is TGTGCCTGGAGTGTGTTGCAGGCTCTCAGCACAGATACGCAGTATTTT. Its translation is CAWSVLQALSTDTQYF. The V and J genes are TRBV30 and TRBJ2-3; D unclear. This CDR3 is 16 amino acids long. Germline assignment: CDR1 GTSNPN and CDR2 SVGIG (reference sequence). V was cut by 0 bases and J by 0 bases, with 13 bases left in between.